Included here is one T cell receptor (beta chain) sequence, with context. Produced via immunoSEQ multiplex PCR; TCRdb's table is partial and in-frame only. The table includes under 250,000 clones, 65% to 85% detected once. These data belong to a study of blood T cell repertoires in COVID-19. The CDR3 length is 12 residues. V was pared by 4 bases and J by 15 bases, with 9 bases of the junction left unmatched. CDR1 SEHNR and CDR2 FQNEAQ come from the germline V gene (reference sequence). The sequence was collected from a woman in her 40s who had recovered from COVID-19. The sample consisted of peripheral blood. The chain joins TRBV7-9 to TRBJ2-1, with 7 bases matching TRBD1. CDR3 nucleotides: TGTGCCAGCAGCTCCGACAGGGTATTACTGTTCTTC. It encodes CASSSDRVLLFF.